The rows below give T cell receptor beta chains drawn from one sample of a study of Graves' ophthalmopathy and Graves' hyperthyroidism. TCRdb passed the multiplex PCR reads through MiXCR, listing each CDR3 protein once. The sample includes 1 million to 1.3 million distinct CDR3 sequences, less than 45% seen only once; the top ten take roughly 10%. The sequenced sample was peripheral blood or thyroid tissue (not recorded which). These receptors all stem from an adult man with Graves' hyperthyroidism. Both conserved end residues are trimmed from each CDR3. Clone size is stated in some rows and not others, as once, few, many or a class when expanded.

j_call	clone_size	v_call	cdr3_aa
TRBJ1-5	many	TRBV7-8	ASSLVQFDQPQH
TRBJ1-2	-	TRBV25-1	ASSEAGNYYGYT
TRBJ2-7	-	TRBV28	ASRRSVGEQY
TRBJ2-2	-	TRBV12-3/TRBV12-4	ASRSSGRATGELF
TRBJ1-6	-	TRBV7-2	ASSAGRSSYNSPLH
TRBJ1-3	-	TRBV4-1	ASSQEGVTIY
TRBJ2-7	few	TRBV4-1	ASSQLTSGIYEQY
TRBJ1-4	many	TRBV7-9	ASSPEGQSNEKLF
TRBJ1-1	-	TRBV5-1	ASRGGQGLNTEAF
TRBJ1-1	-	TRBV2	ASNPTGGGTEAF
TRBJ1-5	-	TRBV27	ASSFGGVGRDQPQH
TRBJ2-5	-	TRBV29-1	SVAQRLQETQY
TRBJ2-7	many	TRBV7-2	ASSLALLYEQY
TRBJ1-3	few	TRBV11-2	ASSWKTGIYSGNTIY